The present T cell receptor (beta chain) was sequenced within a study of cytomegalovirus exposure and HLA in healthy donors. Profiled with immunoSEQ multiplex PCR; TCRdb holds only in-frame clones, not every one. The data contain some 150,000 clones, roughly 90% of them singletons. This receptor was taken from a young man in good health and CMV-seropositive. Sequenced sample: PBMCs.

The CDR3 region has the DNA TGTGCCAGCAGACCTGGGACAGGGTATACCTACGAGCAGTACTTC. Amino acids: CASRPGTGYTYEQYF. The chain is built from TRBV7-8 and TRBJ2-7; 9 nucleotides align to TRBD1. CDR1 and CDR2 from the germline V gene are SGHVS and FQNEAQ. The CDR3 runs 15 residues. The V gene end was trimmed by 6 bases and the J gene end by 2 bases; junction bases not matched to a gene: 8. Complete variable domain (other parts from reference TRBV7-8 and TRBJ2-7): GAGVSQSPRYKVAKRGQDVALRCDPISGHVSLFWYQQALGQGPEFLTYFQNEAQLDKSGLPSDRFFAERPEGSVSTLKIQRTQQEDSAVYLCASRPGTGYTYEQYFGPGTRLTVT.